The T cell receptor (beta chain) under discussion was sequenced for a study of shared clonotypes between healthy human individuals (dated by TCRdb to 2019 to 2021). About the investigation overall: The cohort included a few men and two women between 18 and 49 years of age. Per donor, three plates each were used for CD4 naive and CD4 memory, two for CD8 naive, and one for CD8 memory. The study deeply sequenced blood TCR repertoires of about five healthy adults to estimate repertoire size and the extent of clonotype sharing between individuals. Each donor's leukapheresis produced roughly between roughly 0.85 and 10 billion PBMCs. Different laboratories and diverse techniques were used to prepare libraries and sequence TCR repertoires, to increase sequencing depth and limit assay-specific biases. Broader findings and caveats from the paper: Pairwise subsampling indicated that sequencing depth was expected to affect the degree of clonotype sharing among donors. Sampling was restricted to blood, and TCR repertoires in tissues likely differ from the TCR repertoires found in blood. Because the study included only a small number of donors, the genetic and exposure-history diversity represented was limited. Larger estimated clonotype richness was generally found for naive subsets than for memory subsets. Across four donors, approximately 4.6% of naive CD4, 3.5% of naive CD8, 2% to 2.5% of memory CD4, and approximately 0.4% of memory CD8 clonotypes were shared. Higher generation probabilities were observed for clonotypes shared by all four sorted-subset donors than for non-shared clonotypes. Rarefaction of sorted-subset datasets indicated incomplete sequencing despite the large sequencing depth.

The CDR3, from cysteine to phenylalanine, totals 15 residues. Of all the DNA, just the CDR3 is kept, 45 bases in frame from base 1. Based on the germline V gene, the CDR1 and CDR2 sequences are SGHDN and FVKESK. V and J are trimmed by 5 bases and 4 bases, and the gene matches miss 10 bases of the junction. Remarks on this clone: The specificity of this receptor is unknown. The input lacks base qualities; no much larger clone sits a single base away.

Using the deep immunoSEQ assay, TCR CDR3 regions were amplified from genomic DNA by multiplex PCR. Genomic DNA extracted from each cell subset was distributed evenly over all wells of several immunoSEQ 96-well plates, and each plate served as one replicate. For sorted subsets, roughly 200 ng of genomic DNA, equivalent to around 30,000 T cell genomes, went into each replicate PCR. The purified libraries were quantified using a Qubit 3.0 fluorometer, sized with a Bioanalyzer 2100, and then quantified again using the KAPA Library Quantification kit. Every immunoSEQ 96-well plate was sequenced on a separate single-read 150-cycle Illumina NextSeq 550 flow cell. The authors processed their data as follows. Because the immunoSEQ output held only junctional sequences and lacked quality scores, the filtering could not match the filtering applied to full-length reads. Sequences were annotated with PyIR, a Python wrapper for IgBLAST v1.9, and V/J genes and CDR3 were assigned using IMGT germline references. Reads were filtered out if the reads had weak V/J assignments (E-value above 1e-6), no CDR3, stop codons, out-of-frame junctions, or ambiguous translated residues. V3J clonotypes were defined by identical inferred V gene, J gene, and CDR3 amino acid sequence. Percentage overlap between repertoires was calculated by dividing the number of shared unique clonotypes by the size of the smaller repertoire. Three approaches were used to assess repertoire richness: RTK rarefaction, the Chao1 estimator, and Recon v2.1 estimates of unobserved clonotypes. For all TCRbeta clonotypes obtained by the gDNA method from a handful of donors, generation probabilities were computed with OLGA. The clones in this table, taken by TCRdb from immuneACCESS, are in-frame only. Not every clone is retained; where verified, under half of the shortfall comes from an unresolved V gene, and the cause of the rest is unknown. The DNA was the basis for D and trimming; V, J and clone size are from that table. The sample table records 2 million to 2.5 million clones; 85% to 95% of these occur just once. The ten largest clones capture 0.39% of the sample.

The donors were healthy, HIV-negative adults who had no recently reported acute infections or vaccinations. All donors were Caucasian adults living in Nashville, Tennessee, USA. CD4+ T cells were enriched by magnetic negative selection, after which naive cells were positively selected on CD45RA and the negative fraction was taken as the memory subset. Blood was collected by leukapheresis, and PBMCs were isolated by Ficoll-Histopaque density gradient centrifugation and then cryopreserved in liquid nitrogen vapor phase. Purity and quantity of every magnetically sorted T cell population were checked by analytical flow cytometry. Each sorted fraction had its genomic DNA isolated and then quantified by UV absorbance on a Nanodrop 2000c.

The chain links TRBV14 with TRBJ2-5; 7 central bases correspond to TRBD1. The sample comprised naive CD4+ T cells from PBMCs. The sample's cell subset or site label, in plain terms: CD45RA+ positively selected. This clonotype was sampled from a man between 18 and 35 years old in good health. Some clones in this sample may be carry-over from other donors' samples. The CDR3 sequence is CASSTGQFLRETQYF. In nucleotides, the sequence is TGTGCCAGCAGCACGGGACAGTTTTTGCGAGAGACCCAGTACTTC.